This T cell receptor beta chain comes out of a study of neoadjuvant nivolumab and ipilimumab in lung cancer (dated by TCRdb to about 2020). At the level of the whole study: Nivolumab was given at 3 mg/kg intravenously on days 1, 15 and 29, and the combination arm added ipilimumab 1 mg/kg on day 1 only. The major pathologic response (MPR) rate in the intention-to-treat population in each study arm was designated as the primary trial endpoint. The trial treated about 45 patients with operable NSCLC: some 23 were randomized to nivolumab monotherapy and around 21 to nivolumab plus ipilimumab. The study compared TCR repertoires in pretherapy (baseline) peripheral blood with TCR repertoires in tumors resected at surgery following neoadjuvant immune checkpoint blockade. Matched pretherapy and resected tumor pairs were analyzed for seven patients: four treated with nivolumab and three with nivolumab plus ipilimumab.

Receptor libraries were prepared by the immunoSEQ multiplex PCR assay. The authors' analysis ran thus. Repertoires were summarized by richness and clonality, and significantly expanded and contracted clones were identified between pre- and post-therapy samples. TCRdb retrieved this table from immuneACCESS and kept in-frame rearrangements only. Not all clones are present; in checked studies, unresolved V genes account for under half, and no reason is known for the remainder. V, J and clone size are taken as reported in that table, and D and trimming were inferred from the DNA itself. The sample table records 2,500 to 4,000 clones; about 88% of these occur just once. The ten most abundant clones make up about 0.9% of the sample. In the paper's terms, the time point label means: at surgical resection after neoadjuvant nivolumab +/- ipilimumab. The samples were obtained from NEOSTAR, a phase 2 randomized trial that tested neoadjuvant nivolumab or nivolumab plus ipilimumab, followed by surgery, in operable NSCLC.

CDR1 SGHTA and CDR2 FQGTGA were looked up in the germline V gene. The cysteine opens and the phenylalanine closes a CDR3 of 15 amino acids. Only the CDR3 portion is preserved as DNA: 45 bases, with reading frame beginning at the first base. For this chain, trimming is 5 bases at the V end and 5 bases at the J end, and the number of junction bases without a gene match is 7. Notes on this clone: Its antigen target is currently unknown. Nothing much larger sits one base from this clone, and base qualities are not available.

The paper as a whole reports these results and caveats: No significant correlation was found between TCR clonality and pathologic tumor regression, and only a single major-pathologic-response sample was available for the analysis of TCR clonality versus pathologic tumor regression. A positive correlation was observed between pretherapy blood TCR richness and richness in tumors resected after neoadjuvant therapy (Spearman R of about 0.82). From pretherapy to surgery, increases in tumor T-cell richness and clonality were observed in three of three dual-therapy tumors but in only two of four nivolumab-treated tumors. Resected tumors had greater TCR richness and clonality than tumor-adjacent uninvolved lung, and increases were observed in more dual-therapy-treated tumors. TCR sequencing was performed in a small number of samples.

The receptor was derived from an adult with non-small cell lung cancer. This sequence uses TRBV7-3 and TRBJ2-5, with TRBD2 identical over 11 junction bases. Sequences were derived from tumor tissue, sampled after neoadjuvant nivolumab, alone or with ipilimumab, at or shortly before surgery. The CDR3 sequence is CASSPGLAVEETQYF. The bases are TGTGCCAGCAGCCCGGGACTAGCGGTTGAGGAGACCCAGTACTTC.